These T cell receptor beta chains were read from a single sample in a study of T-cell memory formation after mild COVID-19. A single record per CDR3 protein comes from TCRdb applying MiXCR to the 5' RACE reads. Of approximately 340,000 distinct CDR3 sequences in the sample, approximately 15% were seen once. Sequencing was carried out using PBMCs or a T cell subset sorted from them (not recorded which). The receptors were sampled from a man aged 18 to 30 who had mild COVID-19 (a few samples of this study predate the infection). Cell type and time point are not known. The CDR3 runs from the conserved cysteine through the conserved F or W. A D gene is named only where the DNA matches it firmly. The size entry is marked missing in some rows and otherwise reads once, few, many or a size class.

j_call v_call d_call clone_size cdr3_nt cdr3_aa
TRBJ2-1 TRBV7-2 TRBD1 - TGTGCCAGCAGCCGGTCAGACCGGGACAGGGGGTTACGGAGCTCCTACAATGAGCAGTTCTTC CASSRSDRDRGLRSSYNEQFF
TRBJ1-1 TRBV12-3/TRBV12-4 - - TGTGCCAGCACCTATCAGACACAGAACACTGAAGCTTTCTTT CASTYQTQNTEAFF
TRBJ2-1 TRBV4-2 TRBD1 - TGTGCCAGCAGCCAAGATCAGGGGGCCTTGGGGTGGAATGAGCAGTTCTTC CASSQDQGALGWNEQFF
TRBJ2-5 TRBV2 - - TGTGCCAGCATCGGAGTTCGGGGGGCAGGGGAGACCCAGTACTTC CASIGVRGAGETQYF
TRBJ2-5 TRBV29-1 - - TGCAGCGTTGTCGTCTCGAGGGGGGAAGAGACCCAGTACTTC CSVVVSRGEETQYF
TRBJ2-1 TRBV29-1 - - TGCAGCGTTGATACGGGTGAGCAGTTCTTC CSVDTGEQFF
TRBJ2-2 TRBV7-3 - - TGTGCCAGCAGCTTAAACCCTCCCGGGACCGGGGAGCTGTTTTTT CASSLNPPGTGELFF
TRBJ1-5 TRBV7-9 - - TGTGCCAGCAGCTTAGGAAGTATAGGGGGTTTGGGCAATCAGCCCCAGCATTTT CASSLGSIGGLGNQPQHF
TRBJ2-6 TRBV3-1 - many TGTGCCAGCACCACGGAAGCCTCTGGGGCCAACGTCCTGACTTTC CASTTEASGANVLTF
TRBJ1-5 TRBV20-1 - few TGCAGTGCTCACAGGGACAGCAATCAGCCCCAGCATTTT CSAHRDSNQPQHF
TRBJ1-1 TRBV10-3 - few TGTGCCATCAGTGGGCAGGGCACTGAAGCTTTCTTT CAISGQGTEAFF
TRBJ2-5 TRBV7-2 - - TGTGCCAGCAGCTCCCCAAGTCGACGTGGCCAAGAGACCCAGTACTTC CASSSPSRRGQETQYF
TRBJ2-7 TRBV20-1 TRBD2 - TGCAGTGCTTATCGGGGGGGGTACTCCTACGAGCAGTACTTC CSAYRGGYSYEQYF
TRBJ2-7 TRBV2 - - TGTGCCAGCAGTTTCGGCGAGGGCGAGCAGTACTTC CASSFGEGEQYF
TRBJ2-6 TRBV4-2 - many TGTGCCAGCAGCCCCCGGGCTGGGGCCAACGTCCTGACTTTC CASSPRAGANVLTF
TRBJ1-4 TRBV12-3/TRBV12-4 - - TGTGCCAGCAGTCCCGTCCGGGGGCGCTTCGAAAAACTGTTTTTT CASSPVRGRFEKLFF
TRBJ1-1 TRBV6-2/TRBV6-3 TRBD1 many TGTGCCAGCAGTACCCTCCGCGGACAGGGTGAGAACACTGAAGCTTTCTTT CASSTLRGQGENTEAFF